The 21 T cell receptor beta chains in this list originate from one sample, sequenced in a study of blood T cell repertoires in COVID-19. Sequenced by immunoSEQ multiplex PCR; TCRdb stores in-frame clones only, minus some. Of 55,000 to 80,000 clones listed, 78% are singletons. The sample comprised peripheral blood. Receptors were obtained from a man in his fifties or sixties with COVID-19, enrolled during active disease.

The rearrangement links TRBV18 to TRBJ1-5; 7 nucleotides match TRBD1. Per the germline V gene, CDR1 is KGHSH and CDR2 is LQKENI. With V trimmed by 1 base and J by 4 bases, 4 bases remained unmatched. There are 15 residues in the CDR3. CDR3 sequence: CASSPQAGGNQPQHF. CDR3 sequence (DNA): TGTGCCAGCTCACCACAGGCAGGGGGGAATCAGCCCCAGCATTTT. The full variable domain, with the rest looked up from reference TRBV18 and TRBJ1-5, is NAGVMQNPRHLVRRRGQEARLRCSPMKGHSHVYWYRQLPEEGLKFMVYLQKENIIDESGMPKERFSAEFPKEGPSILRIQQVVRGDSAAYFCASSPQAGGNQPQHFGDGTRLSIL.

The CDR3 nucleotides are TGTGCCACCAGCAGGAGCTCCTATAATTCACCCCTCCACTTT. As protein: CATSRSSYNSPLHF. J is TRBJ1-6 and V is TRBV15; D not certain. This CDR3 is built from 14 residues. Trimming took 3 bases from V and 0 from J, leaving 3 bases between them. Germline CDR1 reads LNHNV; CDR2 reads YYDKDF (reference sequence).

This clone was seen only a few times. V usage is TRBV19 and J usage is TRBJ1-5, with D possibly matching TRBD1 (5 bases). Trimming left V 5 bases short and J 11 bases short, with 16 bases between. In germline, CDR1 is LNHDA, CDR2 SQIVND (reference sequence). This CDR3 spans 13 amino acids. This CDR3 reads CASSRTSGGSQHF. CDR3 in DNA: TGTGCCAGTAGTCGGACATCGGGGGGGTCCCAGCATTTT.

This rearrangement joins TRBV27 to TRBJ2-4; a weak D match, TRBD2 (5 bases). V lost 4 bases and J 2 bases, leaving 9 bases between the germline ends. The CDR3 is 14 residues long. Germline values: CDR1 MNHEY, CDR2 SMNVEV (reference sequence). The chain's CDR3 is CASSSSLTKNIQYF. The CDR3 DNA is TGTGCCAGCAGTTCTAGCCTGACCAAAAACATTCAGTACTTC.

The chain couples TRBV7-9 to TRBJ2-5; 9 bases are shared with TRBD2. CDR3 length equals 17 residues. Germline assignment: CDR1 SEHNR and CDR2 FQNEAQ (reference sequence). J gave up 1 base and V 5 bases, and 11 bases lay outside the gene matches. CDR3 nucleotides: TGTGCCAGCAGCCGGACTCGGTCTAGCGGGACCCAAGAGACCCAGTACTTC. This translates into CASSRTRSSGTQETQYF.

The J gene is TRBJ1-4, the V gene TRBV4-2, with D uncertain. V lost 0 bases to trimming and J lost 7 bases, with 9 bases between them. The germline gives CDR1 LGHNA, CDR2 YNFKEQ. CDR3 length equals 14 residues. This chain's CDR3 is CASSQELQAEKLFF. The CDR3 nucleotides are TGTGCCAGCAGCCAAGAACTGCAGGCTGAAAAACTGTTTTTT.

The chain carries TRBV9 and TRBJ2-3, with 12 bases identical to TRBD1. Germline V gene data show CDR1 as SGDLS and CDR2 as YYNGEE. V gave up 3 bases and J gave up 4 bases; unmatched junction bases: 9. The CDR3 is made up of 17 amino acids. This CDR3 reads CASSERDRGHKSDTQYF. The DNA for the CDR3 is TGTGCCAGCAGCGAACGGGACAGGGGGCATAAGTCAGATACGCAGTATTTT.

J is TRBJ1-1 and V is TRBV11-2; TRBD1 might be the D (6 bases). The V end was cut by 5 bases, the J end by 1 base, with 11 bases between. Germline V gene sequence: CDR1 SGHAT, CDR2 FQNNGV. The CDR3 has 14 residues. In DNA, the CDR3 is TGTGCCAGCAGCCCTAAGACAGGGAACACTGAAGCTTTCTTT. Its protein product is CASSPKTGNTEAFF.

The chain carries TRBV11-3 and TRBJ2-5, with 8 bases identical to TRBD2. This CDR3 spans 14 amino acids. The V gene's germline CDR1 is SGHNT and CDR2 YENEEA. V lost 5 bases, J lost 2 bases, and 4 bases stayed unmatched. In DNA form, the CDR3 reads TGTGCCAGCAGCGGGACTAGTACTCAAGAGACCCAGTACTTC. Protein product: CASSGTSTQETQYF.

The V and J genes are TRBV2 and TRBJ1-5; the match to TRBD1 covers 7 bases. V shed 3 bases and J 0 bases; nucleotides not matched to a gene: 14. Germline V gene sequence: CDR1 SNHLY, CDR2 FYNNEI. The CDR3 contains 19 residues. The CDR3 sequence: CASSDVPGQKTYSNQPQHF. The CDR3 nucleotides read TGTGCCAGCAGTGACGTGCCGGGACAGAAAACTTATAGCAATCAGCCCCAGCATTTT.

The chain employs TRBV21-1 and TRBJ1-1; TRBD1, the table's D call, was not compared with the DNA. TRBV21-1 is flagged as a pseudogene. The CDR3 is 13 amino acids. The chain's CDR3 is CASSNARGDEAFF. Here the CDR3 DNA reads TGTGCCAGCAGCAACGCCAGGGGGGATGAAGCTTTCTTT.

CDR3 region: CASSQTGTRANTQYF. Here the CDR3 DNA reads TGTGCCAGCAGCCAAACCGGGACTCGAGCGAATACGCAGTATTTT. This chain connects TRBV4-2 to TRBJ2-3; possible D gene TRBD2, 6 bases. Germline V gene lookup returns CDR1 LGHNA and CDR2 YNFKEQ. Between the trimmed V and J ends, which lost 2 bases and 7 bases, there was a span of 16 bases. The CDR3 sequence is 15 residues long.

This chain uses TRBV24-1 with TRBJ2-3; TRBD1 matches 9 bases. Trimming at V came to 7 bases and at J to 2 bases, leaving 9 bases not matched to a gene. The CDR3 spans 16 residues. Looked up from germline, CDR1 is KGHDR and CDR2 is SFDVKD. CDR3 amino acids: CATSRDRALHTDTQYF. CDR3 bases: TGTGCCACCAGCCGGGACAGGGCCCTACACACAGATACGCAGTATTTT.

This chain links TRBV5-4 with TRBJ1-1; D not resolved. V lost 1 base to trimming and J lost 5 bases, with 15 bases between them. The CDR3 spans 15 residues. Germline values: CDR1 SGHNT, CDR2 YYREEE (reference sequence). CDR3 amino acids: CASSLFPGWGTEAFF. The CDR3 DNA reads as TGTGCCAGCAGCTTGTTTCCGGGGTGGGGAACTGAAGCTTTCTTT.

The V gene is TRBV2, the J gene TRBJ1-2; TRBD1 might be the D (6 bases). This CDR3 is built from 13 residues. CDR1 SNHLY and CDR2 FYNNEI come from the germline V gene. Trimming stripped 2 bases from V and 4 bases from J, with 8 bases between. As DNA, the CDR3 is TGTGCCAGCAGTGAACAGGGGTCCTATGGCTACACCTTC. It encodes CASSEQGSYGYTF.

The V and J genes are TRBV9 and TRBJ2-7, with 8 nucleotides matching TRBD1. The J segment lost 5 bases and the V segment lost 0 bases, leaving 1 base of the junction unmatched. This CDR3 comprises 13 residues. Looked up from germline, CDR1 is SGDLS and CDR2 is YYNGEE. The CDR3 DNA reads TGTGCCAGCAGCGTAGCAGGGGGCAACGAGCAGTACTTC. The encoded protein is CASSVAGGNEQYF.

The chain joins TRBV6-6 to TRBJ1-6; D gene ambiguous. The CDR3 has 13 residues. Germline CDR1 and CDR2: MNHNY and SVGAGI (reference sequence). V was shortened by 4 bases and J by 7 bases, with 8 bases between the two germline ends. The CDR3 coding sequence is TGTGCCAGCAGTTGGGCGACCAATTCACCCCTCCACTTT. Its translation is CASSWATNSPLHF.

CDR3 protein: CASSFSNPYNSPLHF. CDR3 coding DNA: TGTGCCAGTAGTTTTTCTAACCCTTATAATTCACCCCTCCACTTT. V usage is TRBV19 and J usage is TRBJ1-6; D is uncertain. Germline V CDR1 and CDR2: LNHDA, SQIVND (reference sequence). This CDR3 has 15 residues. Trimming pared 5 bases from V and 4 bases from J, leaving 12 bases between.

The V and J genes are TRBV5-4 and TRBJ2-7; no definite D call. The V gene's germline CDR1 is SGHNT and CDR2 YYREEE (reference sequence). The CDR3 length is 13 residues. The V end lost 5 bases, the J end lost 0 bases, and 9 bases lay between the germline ends. CDR3 nucleotides: TGTGCCAGCAGTTTCCACACCTCCTACGAGCAGTACTTC. Amino acids: CASSFHTSYEQYF.

The chain links TRBV24-1 to TRBJ2-4; 10 nucleotides align to TRBD2. The V gene's germline CDR1 is KGHDR and CDR2 SFDVKD. V was clipped by 3 bases and J by 4 bases; unmatched bases: 2. There are 15 residues in the CDR3. This CDR3 reads CATSDRAGGKNIQYF. DNA for the CDR3: TGTGCCACCAGTGATCGAGCGGGAGGGAAAAACATTCAGTACTTC.

V usage is TRBV12-3 or TRBV12-4 and J usage is TRBJ1-1; TRBD1 is a possible D gene (5 bases). Trimming took 3 bases from V and 5 from J, leaving 10 bases between them. The CDR3 contains 13 residues. The chain's CDR3 is CASSFSGITEAFF. The CDR3 DNA follows: TGTGCCAGCAGTTTCTCAGGGATTACTGAAGCTTTCTTT.